This T cell receptor beta chain emerged from a study of T cell clones after liver transplantation. Study context: As an antigen-independent comparator, third-party-reactive TCRbeta sequences came from pre-transplant mixed lymphocyte reactions.

Sequenced by immunoSEQ multiplex PCR; TCRdb stores in-frame clones only, minus some. The profile shows 60,000 or so clones, about two thirds of them singletons. As for this clone: Its antigen is currently unknown.

The V end was cut by 2 bases, the J end by 5 bases, with 6 bases between. Germline V gives CDR1 KGHSH, CDR2 LQKENI. CDR3 length equals 12 residues. Regarding the study as a whole: Small, mixed patient groups and varying post-transplant times limit these conclusions. Low donor cell numbers restricted donor-reactive repertoire measurement in a couple of subjects.

The J gene is TRBJ2-5, the V gene TRBV18; D uncertain. The specimen comprised CD4+ T cells from blood, sampled before liver transplant. The clonotype was recovered from a human donor who received a liver transplant. CDR3 protein: CASSPVLETQYF. CDR3 in DNA: TGTGCCAGCTCACCAGTTCTCGAGACCCAGTACTTC.